This T cell receptor beta chain was found in a study of T cells in Graves' hyperthyroidism and ophthalmopathy. RNA transcripts yielded amplified TCR beta CDR3 regions. With the HTBI primer set, the TCR CDR3 went through a first round of RT-PCR. TCRdb processed the multiplex PCR reads anew with MiXCR; each CDR3 protein has one entry. Of hundreds of thousands of distinct CDR3 sequences in the sample, 14% were seen once. This clonotype has at least ten counts. Exclusion of a patient resulted from uncontrolled infection, other autoimmune disease, pregnancy or lactation. More than 8.5 ml of fresh peripheral blood supplied the PBMCs. V was pared by 1 base and J by 4 bases, with 10 bases between. The V gene's germline CDR1 is SEHNR and CDR2 FQNEAQ (reference sequence). This CDR3 has 14 amino acids.

This chain links TRBV7-9 with TRBJ1-2; a weak D match, TRBD1 (6 bases). This TCR was recovered from a woman between 18 and 29 years old with Graves' hyperthyroidism. Sequencing was done on a sample of blood. CDR3 amino acids: CASSLGQAFYGYTF. Written as DNA, the CDR3 is TGTGCCAGCAGCTTAGGACAGGCGTTCTATGGCTACACCTTC.